The next 16 T cell receptor beta chains were all read from a single sample in a study of blood T cell repertoires in COVID-19 (dated by TCRdb to the early 2020s). Library creation used the immunoSEQ multiplex PCR assay. This immuneACCESS table, as held by TCRdb, lists in-frame sequences with V and J called but not all clones. Of the missing ones, under half trace to an unresolved V gene in checked studies; the others have no known cause. The sample records around 52,000 clones, roughly four fifths of which are singletons. Of the sample, more than 8% is held by the ten largest clones. Material for sequencing was peripheral blood. The receptors stem from a woman older than 75 with acute or convalescent COVID-19.

This clone was seen a handful of times. This chain joins TRBV19 and TRBJ2-2; TRBD1 matches 7 bases. Trimming took 6 bases from V and 5 from J; bases not matched to a gene: 6. CDR1 and CDR2 from the germline V gene are LNHDA and SQIVND (reference sequence). The CDR3 spans 14 residues. CDR3 nucleotides: TGTGCCAGTAGGCAGGGGGTGAGGACCGGGGAGCTGTTTTTT. Translating it yields CASRQGVRTGELFF.

The chain joins TRBV4-1 to TRBJ2-3, with 8 positions matching TRBD2. Trimming cost V 8 bases and J 13 bases; bases outside gene matches: 14. Germline V CDR1 and CDR2: MGHRA, YSYEKL. The CDR3 runs to 13 residues. The CDR3 DNA reads as TGCGCCAGCTCCGGGATAGCGGGGAAATCGAAGTATTTT. Amino acid sequence: CASSGIAGKSKYF.

This sequence joins TRBV7-6 and TRBJ2-3; TRBD2 aligns across 8 bases. The ends lost 4 bases at V and 0 bases at J; junction bases unmatched: 3. This CDR3 has 15 residues. The germline V gene encodes CDR1 SGHVS and CDR2 FNYEAQ. In DNA, the CDR3 is TGTGCCAGCAGCTCCGCTAGCGGGAGCACAGATACGCAGTATTTT. Translating it yields CASSSASGSTDTQYF. Drawing the rest from reference TRBV7-6 and TRBJ2-3, the complete variable domain is GAGVSQSPRYKVTKRGQDVALRCDPISGHVSLYWYRQALGQGPEFLTYFNYEAQQDKSGLPNDRFSAERPEGSISTLTIQRTEQRDSAMYRCASSSASGSTDTQYFGPGTRLTVL.

This clone was counted a few times. V and J are TRBV15 and TRBJ1-1; D not resolved. Germline V CDR1 and CDR2: LNHNV, YYDKDF (reference sequence). V was pared by 8 bases and J by 7 bases, with 11 bases between. CDR3 length: 11 amino acids. The CDR3 sequence is CATGLRDEAFF. In DNA form, the CDR3 reads TGTGCCACCGGTTTACGAGATGAAGCTTTCTTT.

This chain joins TRBV10-3 and TRBJ1-3; D is perhaps TRBD1 (6 bases). This CDR3 has 15 residues. CDR1 is ENHRY and CDR2 is SYGVKD in the germline V gene. V was trimmed by 3 bases and J by 4 bases, leaving 13 bases between them. The CDR3 DNA sequence: TGTGCCATCAGTGACTTAACAGGGAAGGGAAACACCATATATTTT. Protein: CAISDLTGKGNTIYF.

This sequence joins TRBV7-2 and TRBJ2-2; 10 nucleotides agree with TRBD1. The CDR3 sequence is 16 residues long. CDR1 and CDR2 (germline): SGHTA, FQGNSA. J gave up 7 bases and V 0 bases, and 5 bases lay outside the gene matches. The CDR3 sequence is CASSLARTGGSGELFF. Written as DNA, the CDR3 is TGTGCCAGCAGCTTAGCTCGGACAGGGGGTAGCGGGGAGCTGTTTTTT.

This clone was seen more than once but under ten times. This chain joins TRBV10-3 and TRBJ2-5; the D is unclear. Germline assignment: CDR1 ENHRY and CDR2 SYGVKD. This CDR3 comprises 14 residues. Trimming removed 2 bases at V and 5 bases at J, with 12 bases between. CDR3: CAISEPFRGETQYF. CDR3 DNA sequence: TGTGCCATCAGTGAGCCCTTTAGAGGCGAGACCCAGTACTTC.

The rearrangement uses TRBV28 and TRBJ1-5; no firm D call. This CDR3 is built from 12 residues. V dropped 7 bases and J dropped 2 bases, with 6 bases sitting between them. Looked up from germline, CDR1 is MDHEN and CDR2 is SYDVKM. CDR3 region: CASTSGNQPQHF. CDR3 nucleotide sequence: TGTGCCAGCACCAGCGGCAATCAGCCCCAGCATTTT.

The chain carries TRBV7-2 and TRBJ2-2, with 7 bases that match TRBD2. With 8 bases clipped from V and 4 bases from J, the junction kept 13 bases outside the gene matches. The CDR3 contains 16 residues. Germline V gene lookup returns CDR1 SGHTA and CDR2 FQGNSA. The chain's CDR3 is CASVPRGGPITGELFF. CDR3 bases: TGTGCCAGCGTACCTAGGGGAGGGCCAATCACCGGGGAGCTGTTTTTT.

The J gene is TRBJ2-1, the V gene TRBV28, with 9 bases aligning to TRBD2. CDR1 and CDR2 from the germline V gene are MDHEN and SYDVKM. V trimming: 6 bases; J trimming: 10 bases; junction bases outside the gene matches: 16. There are 16 residues in the CDR3. For the CDR3, the DNA is TGTGCCAGCAGGATCATAGCGGGGGCATCAGGCAGCGAGCAGTTCTTC. Its protein is CASRIIAGASGSEQFF.

V and J are TRBV18 and TRBJ2-7, with 8 bases aligning to TRBD2. The germline V gene has CDR1 KGHSH and CDR2 LQKENI. The CDR3 consists of 15 residues. V was pared by 3 bases and J by 2 bases, with 6 bases of the junction left unmatched. The CDR3 is CASSPGGGRTYEQYF. As DNA, the CDR3 is TGTGCCAGCTCACCTGGGGGCGGGAGGACCTACGAGCAGTACTTC.

The CDR3 is CASSKGWGQPGELFF. In DNA, the CDR3 is TGTGCCAGTAGTAAGGGATGGGGACAGCCCGGGGAGCTGTTTTTT. The chain couples TRBV19 to TRBJ2-2, with 7 bases lining up with TRBD1. This CDR3 comprises 15 residues. With 4 bases clipped from V and 6 bases from J, the junction kept 8 bases outside the gene matches. Germline V lookup: CDR1 LNHDA, CDR2 SQIVND (reference sequence).

The chain has TRBV6-6 and TRBJ1-2; perhaps TRBD1 as D (6 bases). Germline assignment: CDR1 MNHNY and CDR2 SVGAGI (reference sequence). This CDR3 spans 12 amino acids. Trimming stripped 6 bases from V and 6 bases from J, with 11 bases between. CDR3 DNA sequence: TGTGCCAGCAGGGGAGGGGGGGATGGCTACACCTTC. The encoded protein is CASRGGGDGYTF.

The genes are TRBV29-1 and TRBJ1-2; 12 bases line up with TRBD1. Trimming cost V 2 bases and J 4 bases; bases outside gene matches: 5. The CDR3 length is 15 residues. Germline assignment: CDR1 SQVTM and CDR2 ANQGSEA. The CDR3 is CSVEKGTGGVYGYTF. The CDR3 DNA sequence: TGCAGCGTTGAAAAGGGGACAGGGGGCGTCTATGGCTACACCTTC.

Here the CDR3 reads CASSLRDRGYEQYF. The CDR3 bases are TGTGCCAGCAGTTTAAGGGACAGGGGTTACGAGCAGTACTTC. The J gene is TRBJ2-7, the V gene TRBV27; 10 bases are shared with TRBD1. The V and J ends lost 2 bases and 4 bases, in that order; junction bases with no gene match: 2. The length of the CDR3 is 14 residues. Germline V gives CDR1 MNHEY, CDR2 SMNVEV (reference sequence).

This clone has only one observation. For the CDR3, the DNA is TGTGCCAGCAGTACCCACAGGGCCCAAGAGACCCAGTACTTC. Protein product: CASSTHRAQETQYF. The V gene is TRBV6-5, the J gene TRBJ2-5; D might be TRBD1 (6 bases). This CDR3 region has 14 residues. The V gene's germline CDR1 is MNHEY and CDR2 SVGAGI. V was clipped by 5 bases and J by 1 base, with 11 bases between them.